This TCR beta chain comes out of a study of blood T cell repertoires in COVID-19 (TCRdb year 2020). For the study in its entirety: Collaborator samples came from the United States, Italy and Spain and covered acute and convalescent phases of COVID-19. Samples were obtained from the ongoing ImmuneRACE study (first 160 participants) and from 950 to 1,500 subjects provided by 6 global collaborators. The repertoires were released in a freely available public database intended as a resource for research on the immune response to SARS-CoV-2. Nearly every sample came with metadata listing a de-identified subject ID, COVID-19 status, age in years and sex. The prospective study material was composed of cDNA or gDNA derived from T cells, B-cell-depleted T cells, or PBMCs. Where available, HLA class I and class II types were obtained from metadata supplied by the sample provider rather than from assay-based typing. Deeply sampled blood TCRbeta repertoires from subjects exposed to, actively infected with, or recovered from COVID-19 were included in the dataset.

On this clone itself: The antigen it binds to is not known. No much larger clone is present one base from it, and per-base qualities are unavailable.

V loses 3 bases at its end and J loses 8 bases; junction bases beyond the gene matches: 8. The CDR1 and CDR2 encoded by the germline V gene (reference sequence) are GTSNPN and SVGIG. The CDR3 covers 14 residues, taking in both the cysteine and the phenylalanine. CDR3 DNA is the only sequence kept; it has 42 bases, read in frame from the first base. Study-level results and caveats: Clinical and demographic metadata were provided uncurated, with the amount varying by source and participant.

TCRbeta CDR3 regions were amplified from genomic DNA by means of the immunoSEQ Assay, a bias-controlled multiplex PCR. The paper's data handling went like this. The number of nucleated cells in each sample was estimated by amplification of reference gene primers within the assay. To quantify the absolute abundance of each unique TCRbeta CDR3 rearrangement, sequence reads were collapsed and filtered. For each sample, productive Simpson clonality was calculated as the square root of Simpson's diversity index over productive rearrangements. TCRdb holds this immuneACCESS table with in-frame rearrangements only. Some clones are missing; in checked studies, unresolved V genes explain under half, and the rest has no known cause. V and J calls and clone size are copied from that table; D and trimming were computed from the DNA. The sample profile shows some 120,000 clones; around 77% of them were found once. 7.9% of the sample lies in the top ten.

The collaborating institutions used their own protocols to collect whole blood in K2EDTA tubes. Collaborator samples were shipped for TCRbeta analysis as frozen whole blood, isolated PBMCs, or DNA extracted from either sample type. The sequencing sample was made of peripheral blood. This receptor chain uses TRBV30 and TRBJ2-1; TRBD2 fits 9 bases in the junction. The source of this sequence is a human donor in a cohort sampled during active COVID-19. The nucleotide sequence reads as follows: TGTGCCTGGAGCCCTAGCGGGATAGGGGATGAGCAGTTCTTC. This sequence encodes CAWSPSGIGDEQFF.